This note documents a single T cell receptor (beta chain) sequence. The length of the CDR3 is 17 residues. J gave up 5 bases and V 0 bases, and 3 bases lay outside the gene matches. Looked up from germline, CDR1 is SGHNT and CDR2 is YYREEE (reference sequence). How the authors handled the data: Quantification of nucleated cells was approximated via reference gene primer amplification. Profiled with immunoSEQ multiplex PCR; TCRdb holds only in-frame clones, not every one. Clonal size and the V and J genes are those of that table, whereas D and trimming came from the DNA. The repertoire has approximately 130,000 clones, about 90% of them found once; the top ten carry 15% to 20%. This entry comes from a study of blood T cell repertoires in COVID-19. Looking at the study overall: Donors in the United States, Italy and Spain gave samples during acute or convalescent COVID-19. PBMCs, B-cell-depleted T cells, or T cells provided the cDNA or gDNA that made up the material.

The receptor's source is a woman in her forties or fifties who had recovered from COVID-19. The sample was peripheral blood. The chain joins TRBV5-4 to TRBJ2-2, with 14 bases identical to TRBD2. The CDR3 spells CASSLGTSGRSTGELFF. The CDR3 DNA reads as TGTGCCAGCAGCTTGGGGACTAGCGGGAGGAGTACCGGGGAGCTGTTTTTT.